This TCR beta chain was found in a study of T-cell reconstitution after alpha-beta-depleted transplantation in children. Notes on this clonotype: As yet, its antigen is unknown.

CDR1 and CDR2 from the germline V gene are DFQATT and SNEGSKA (reference sequence). V lost 0 bases and J 4 bases, leaving 10 bases between the germline ends. This CDR3 is built from 13 residues. Whole-study results and caveats: Expanded graft clones, several hundred of them, were reportedly the source of alpha-beta T cells about two months after transplant. T-cell counts and diversity at one year post-transplant came mainly from newly produced T cells. The high TCRbeta diversity at day 60 in some patients came from surviving recipient T cells and thymic progenitors.

Construction of the TCRbeta library involved unique molecular identifiers. MiXCR, applied by TCRdb to the PCR reads, yields one record per CDR3 protein. Among 580,000 or so distinct CDR3 sequences listed, roughly 24% were seen once. The TCR sequence derives from a boy under three years old who had a stem cell transplant for acute myeloid leukemia, so the T cells may come from the graft donor. The V and J genes are TRBV20-1 and TRBJ2-7; D unclear. The sequences come from PBMCs, mostly from graft donor cells, collected 360 days after TCRalphabeta/CD19-depleted stem cell transplant. CDR3 DNA: TGCAGTGCTAGAGATCCCGCTAGTTACGAGCAGTACTTC. Translated: CSARDPASYEQYF.